Following are 32 T cell receptor beta chains from one sample sequenced in a study of immune cell composition in non-small cell lung cancer. Normal lung was taken at the farthest possible site, at least 3 cm from tumour. Produced via immunoSEQ multiplex PCR; TCRdb's table is partial and in-frame only. The table lists 5,000 to 7,500 clones, 82% of them singletons. Sequencing was carried out using non-adjacent lung tissue. Source of these receptors: a human donor with non-small cell lung cancer.

Written as DNA, the CDR3 is TGTGCCAGCAGTGAAGCGGGGCAGGTAAAAGGCGCTTTCTTT. Its protein product is CASSEAGQVKGAFF. The V and J genes are TRBV6-1 and TRBJ1-1, with D possibly being TRBD1 (5 bases). This CDR3 spans 14 amino acids. The germline V and J ends were trimmed by 0 bases and 11 bases, with 16 bases remaining between them. CDR1 and CDR2 from the germline V gene are MNHNS and SASEGT.

V and J are TRBV6-6 and TRBJ2-7; D is possibly TRBD1 (6 bases). In germline, CDR1 is MNHNY, CDR2 SVGAGI (reference sequence). The length of the CDR3 is 13 residues. Trimming took 4 bases from V and 10 from J, leaving 17 bases between them. The CDR3 nucleotides read TGTGCCAGCAGTTCGGGACAAACGCGACAACAGTACTTC. It translates to CASSSGQTRQQYF.

This rearrangement joins TRBV7-2 to TRBJ2-7, with 8 nucleotides matching TRBD1. V lost 4 bases to trimming and J lost 4 bases; unmatched junction nucleotides: 9. This CDR3 spans 15 amino acids. The germline gives CDR1 SGHTA, CDR2 FQGNSA. This CDR3 reads CASSSGQGRQYEQYF. In DNA form, the CDR3 reads TGTGCCAGCAGCTCAGGACAGGGTCGCCAATACGAGCAGTACTTC.

The chain recombines TRBV27 with TRBJ2-5; D uncertain. Trimming stripped 4 bases from V and 2 bases from J, with 14 bases between. The CDR3 totals 15 residues. In germline, CDR1 is MNHEY, CDR2 SMNVEV (reference sequence). The CDR3 loop is CASSSLRVSQETQYF. In DNA, the CDR3 is TGTGCCAGCAGTTCCCTCCGGGTCTCTCAAGAGACCCAGTACTTC.

The DNA for the CDR3 is TGTGCCAGTAGTAAGGGGACAGGGGCGATGATTTATGGCTACACCTTC. Its protein product is CASSKGTGAMIYGYTF. The chain employs TRBV19 and TRBJ1-2, with 10 nucleotides matching TRBD1. This CDR3 is built from 16 residues. J lost 5 bases, V lost 4 bases, and 10 bases had no gene match. Germline V gene lookup returns CDR1 LNHDA and CDR2 SQIVND (reference sequence).

The chain has TRBV6-5 and TRBJ1-1; D possibly corresponds to TRBD1 (6 bases). This CDR3 region has 15 residues. Germline CDR1 MNHEY, CDR2 SVGAGI. V lost 5 bases to trimming and J lost 1 base, with 14 bases between them. CDR3 loop: CASSIYQGRNTEAFF. As DNA, the CDR3 is TGTGCCAGCAGTATCTATCAGGGGCGGAACACTGAAGCTTTCTTT.

The rearrangement uses TRBV7-2 and TRBJ2-7, with 10 bases identical to TRBD2. CDR1 SGHTA and CDR2 FQGNSA come from the germline V gene. CDR3 size: 14 residues. V lost 4 bases, J lost 6 bases, and 6 bases stayed unmatched. The CDR3 DNA reads as TGTGCCAGCAGCTCAGCGGGAGGGCCAGGCGAGCAGTACTTC. Encoded protein: CASSSAGGPGEQYF.

The chain joins TRBV28 to TRBJ1-2; 9 positions agree with TRBD1. The CDR3 consists of 16 residues. V dropped 3 bases and J dropped 2; count of bases not matched to a gene: 7. The V gene's germline CDR1 is MDHEN and CDR2 SYDVKM. CDR3 amino acids: CASSFPRTGENYGYTF. CDR3 nucleotides: TGTGCCAGCAGTTTCCCCAGGACAGGGGAAAACTATGGCTACACCTTC.

This chain connects TRBV2 to TRBJ1-1, with D perhaps matching TRBD1 (5 bases). The CDR3 covers 13 residues. Per the germline V gene, CDR1 is SNHLY and CDR2 is FYNNEI. Trimming shortened V by 6 bases and J by 1 base, and 9 bases separated the two germline ends. In nucleotides, the CDR3 is TGTGCCAGCAGGTACAGGACGAACACTGAAGCTTTCTTT. Translation gives CASRYRTNTEAFF.

This rearrangement joins TRBV4-1 to TRBJ2-1; TRBD1 matches 8 bases. CDR1 is MGHRA and CDR2 is YSYEKL in the germline V gene. This CDR3 is built from 18 residues. V trimming: 2 bases; J trimming: 0 bases; junction bases outside the gene matches: 9. The chain's CDR3 is CASSQSGGAKSSYNEQFF. For the CDR3, the DNA is TGCGCCAGCAGCCAATCAGGGGGCGCAAAAAGCTCCTACAATGAGCAGTTCTTC.

The chain couples TRBV7-9 to TRBJ1-2, with D perhaps matching TRBD1 (5 bases). Trimming stripped 2 bases from V and 6 bases from J, with 16 bases between. CDR1 and CDR2 from the germline V gene are SEHNR and FQNEAQ (reference sequence). The CDR3 has 15 residues. CDR3 sequence reads: CASSLHGGGLDGYTF. Here the CDR3 DNA reads TGTGCCAGCAGCTTACATGGGGGGGGACTCGATGGCTACACCTTC.

This sequence joins TRBV7-2 and TRBJ2-7; possible D gene TRBD1, 5 bases. V dropped 5 bases and J dropped 0 bases, with 11 bases sitting between them. The CDR3 sequence is 14 residues long. Germline CDR1 is SGHTA and CDR2 is FQGNSA. The CDR3 bases are TGTGCCAGCAGCCCCGGACATAGCTCCTACGAGCAGTACTTC. Protein product: CASSPGHSSYEQYF.

In its sample, this clone was seen a few times. This chain uses TRBV11-2 with TRBJ2-5; TRBD2 matches 7 bases. The CDR3 length is 11 residues. Germline CDR1 reads SGHAT; CDR2 reads FQNNGV. V lost 0 bases, J lost 11 bases, and 0 bases stayed unmatched. The CDR3 loop is CASSLELAQYF. The CDR3 region has the DNA TGTGCCAGCAGCTTAGAACTAGCGCAGTACTTC.

This rearrangement joins TRBV9 to TRBJ1-1; 8 positions match TRBD1. CDR3 length: 18 amino acids. Trimming cost V 3 bases and J 6 bases; bases outside gene matches: 19. CDR1 is SGDLS, CDR2 YYNGEE, per germline. For the CDR3, the DNA is TGTGCCAGCAGCGCGATTACAGGGGGTTCCATTAGGGGTTCTGAAGCTTTCTTT. This sequence encodes CASSAITGGSIRGSEAFF.

A few counts support this clone. The rearrangement joins TRBV2 to TRBJ1-2, with a weak D call TRBD1 (5 bases). V was cut by 3 bases and J by 7 bases, with 12 bases left in between. The germline gives CDR1 SNHLY, CDR2 FYNNEI. The CDR3 loop spans 13 amino acids. CDR3 nucleotides: TGTGCCAGCAGTGACAGGGTCTCCTCTGGCTACACCTTC. Protein: CASSDRVSSGYTF.

The chain links TRBV28 to TRBJ1-2; D unclear. This CDR3 region has 13 residues. Germline CDR1 reads MDHEN; CDR2 reads SYDVKM. V was clipped by 6 bases and J by 4 bases, with 12 bases between them. CDR3 sequence: CASSLPRSYGYTF. DNA of the CDR3: TGTGCCAGCAGCCTTCCCAGGTCCTATGGCTACACCTTC.

J is TRBJ1-5 and V is TRBV30; 7 bases are shared with TRBD1. The CDR3 is made up of 13 amino acids. Germline V gives CDR1 GTSNPN, CDR2 SVGIG (reference sequence). J was trimmed by 7 bases and V by 5 bases; bases with no gene match: 8. CDR3: CAWAEQGIQPQHF. CDR3 nucleotides: TGTGCCTGGGCGGAACAGGGGATCCAGCCCCAGCATTTT. Based on the CDR3 plus reference TRBV30 and TRBJ1-5, the full variable domain is SQTIHQWPATLVQPVGSPLSLECTVEGTSNPNLYWYRQAAGRGLQLLFYSVGIGQISSEVPQNLSASRPQDRQFILSSKKLLLSDSGFYLCAWAEQGIQPQHFGDGTRLSIL.

V gene TRBV4-1 combines with J gene TRBJ1-1, with unresolved D. CDR3 length: 15 amino acids. The germline V and J ends were trimmed by 0 bases and 10 bases, with 18 bases remaining between them. Looked up from germline, CDR1 is MGHRA and CDR2 is YSYEKL. In DNA, the CDR3 is TGCGCCAGCAGCCAAGACTTGAGGAACCGCGCCGCAGCTTTCTTT. This gives the protein CASSQDLRNRAAAFF.

V and J are TRBV6-5 and TRBJ2-3, with a weak D call TRBD1 (5 bases). V shed 2 bases and J shed 10 bases, with 13 bases lying between them. Germline V gives CDR1 MNHEY, CDR2 SVGAGI. This CDR3 region has 13 residues. CDR3 sequence: CASSYGMTEAQYF. CDR3 sequence (DNA): TGTGCCAGCAGTTACGGGATGACAGAGGCGCAGTATTTT.

This clone was counted only a few times. V is TRBV7-2 and J is TRBJ2-2; tentative D call: TRBD1 (6 bases). CDR1 is SGHTA, CDR2 FQGNSA, per germline. The CDR3 has 15 residues. Deletions cut 2 bases from V and 3 bases from J, with 10 bases between. The CDR3 region has the DNA TGTGCCAGCAGCTTAACCCCAGGGGACACCGGGGAGCTGTTTTTT. It is translated as CASSLTPGDTGELFF. Full variable domain (outside the CDR3, taken from reference TRBV7-2 and TRBJ2-2): GAGVSQSPSNKVTEKGKDVELRCDPISGHTALYWYRQSLGQGLEFLIYFQGNSAPDKSGLPSDRFSAERTGGSVSTLTIQRTQQEDSAVYLCASSLTPGDTGELFFGEGSRLTVL.

This chain joins TRBV27 and TRBJ2-3; D unresolved. V lost 0 bases, J lost 0 bases, and 7 bases lay in between. CDR1 is MNHEY, CDR2 SMNVEV, per germline (reference sequence). CDR3 length equals 15 residues. The CDR3 reads CASSLSASSTDTQYF. In DNA form, the CDR3 reads TGTGCCAGCAGTTTATCGGCATCAAGCACAGATACGCAGTATTTT.

The chain carries TRBV2 and TRBJ2-7; 10 bases align to TRBD1. Germline lookup yields CDR1 SNHLY and CDR2 FYNNEI. The CDR3 has 13 amino acids. V lost 8 bases, J lost 7 bases, and 8 bases stayed unmatched. The CDR3: CASQRQGAREQYF. The DNA of the CDR3 is TGTGCCAGCCAGAGACAGGGGGCGCGTGAGCAGTACTTC.

The chain is built from TRBV7-2 and TRBJ2-3, with D perhaps matching TRBD2 (6 bases). This CDR3 has 14 residues. The V end lost 5 bases, the J end lost 3 bases, and 12 bases lay between the germline ends. Germline V CDR1 and CDR2: SGHTA, FQGNSA. The CDR3 is CASSQRLVTDTQYF. The CDR3 DNA sequence: TGTGCCAGCAGCCAACGACTAGTAACAGATACGCAGTATTTT.

This clone came up a few times. This chain connects TRBV27 to TRBJ1-1, with D perhaps TRBD1 (5 bases). CDR1 and CDR2 from the germline V gene are MNHEY and SMNVEV (reference sequence). There are 14 residues in the CDR3. Trimming pared 4 bases from V and 5 bases from J, leaving 14 bases between. CDR3 bases: TGTGCCAGCAGTTATCGGGGGATGGGGACTGAAGCTTTCTTT. Translation: CASSYRGMGTEAFF.

This clone has only a few counts. The J gene is TRBJ2-7, the V gene TRBV28; 7 positions match TRBD2. This CDR3 is 12 amino acids long. Looked up from germline, CDR1 is MDHEN and CDR2 is SYDVKM. V dropped 3 bases and J dropped 12; count of bases not matched to a gene: 8. The CDR3 nucleotides read TGTGCCAGCAGTTTGCCGCGGGGAGGGTTGTACTTC. Translating it yields CASSLPRGGLYF.

The chain combines TRBV10-3 with TRBJ2-5, with D hard to call. The CDR3 spans 13 residues. CDR1 is ENHRY, CDR2 SYGVKD, per germline. V was clipped by 6 bases and J by 7 bases, with 15 bases between them. CDR3 amino acids: CAISQENGATQYF. CDR3 nucleotides: TGTGCCATCAGCCAAGAGAATGGTGCGACCCAGTACTTC.

The V gene is TRBV4-1, the J gene TRBJ2-7; weak D call: TRBD2 (6 bases). This CDR3 contains 16 residues. V was shortened by 2 bases and J by 2 bases, with 16 bases between the two germline ends. CDR1 is MGHRA and CDR2 is YSYEKL in the germline V gene. The CDR3 is CASSQQPQAGTYEQYF. CDR3 sequence (DNA): TGCGCCAGCAGCCAACAACCCCAAGCGGGCACCTACGAGCAGTACTTC.

Only one count was recorded for this clone. The genes are TRBV29-1 and TRBJ2-3; D is perhaps TRBD1 (6 bases). Deletions cut 7 bases from V and 2 bases from J, with 16 bases between. CDR1 and CDR2 from the germline V gene are SQVTM and ANQGSEA. The CDR3 spans 14 residues. CDR3 in amino acids: CSAVGQINTDTQYF. Here the CDR3 DNA reads TGCAGCGCAGTAGGACAGATAAACACAGATACGCAGTATTTT.

V is TRBV10-3 and J is TRBJ1-2; a possible D gene is TRBD1 (6 bases). V lost 11 bases, J lost 4 bases, and 14 bases lay in between. The germline V gene encodes CDR1 ENHRY and CDR2 SYGVKD. The CDR3 runs to 12 residues. In DNA, the CDR3 is TGTGCCTCCTGGGGACAAAGCTATGGCTACACCTTC. Its translation is CASWGQSYGYTF.

The chain links TRBV6-6 to TRBJ1-3; D is ambiguous. Trimming pared 0 bases from V and 2 bases from J, leaving 8 bases between. Germline-derived CDR1 and CDR2 are MNHNY and SVGAGI (reference sequence). The CDR3 consists of 15 residues. The CDR3 sequence: CASSYSMVAGNTIYF. CDR3 nucleotide sequence: TGTGCCAGCAGTTACTCGATGGTAGCTGGAAACACCATATATTTT.

The V call is TRBV19, the J call TRBJ1-6; the match to TRBD1 covers 9 bases. The CDR3 has 14 residues. The V gene end was trimmed by 6 bases and the J gene end by 8 bases; junction bases not matched to a gene: 5. Looked up from germline, CDR1 is LNHDA and CDR2 is SQIVND (reference sequence). This CDR3 is CASRGQGLDSPLHF. As DNA, the CDR3 is TGTGCCAGTAGGGGACAGGGACTCGATTCACCCCTCCACTTT.

The chain links TRBV11-2 to TRBJ2-5; TRBD1 aligns across 8 bases. V lost 4 bases and J lost 0; bases outside the gene matches: 4. The CDR3 runs to 15 residues. Germline CDR1 reads SGHAT; CDR2 reads FQNNGV. DNA for the CDR3: TGTGCCAGCAGCTGGGGACAGGTCTACCAAGAGACCCAGTACTTC. This translates into CASSWGQVYQETQYF.